Each of the 26 T cell receptor beta chains below was sequenced from the same sample in a study of cytomegalovirus exposure and HLA in healthy donors. Researchers ran the PCR with 60 Vbeta and 13 Jbeta primers. Sequencing used immunoSEQ multiplex PCR; TCRdb keeps in-frame clones, though not all of them. Here the sample spans 100,000 to 150,000 clones, about a sixth being singletons. Sample: PBMCs. These receptors came from a female donor in good health and CMV-seropositive.

This clone was counted between two and nine times. The chain employs TRBV4-1 and TRBJ2-7; D is undetermined. With 0 bases removed from V and 1 base from J, the gap between germline ends came to 10 bases. The germline V gene encodes CDR1 MGHRA and CDR2 YSYEKL. The CDR3 is 15 amino acids. CDR3 in amino acids: CASSQDNLLSYEQYF. DNA for the CDR3: TGCGCCAGCAGCCAAGATAACCTGCTATCCTACGAGCAGTACTTC.

This clone was seen a handful of times. For the CDR3, the DNA is TGTGCCAGCAGCTTGCAGGGGGCCGGTAATGAAAAACTGTTTTTT. It codes for CASSLQGAGNEKLFF. This chain links TRBV5-4 with TRBJ1-4; TRBD1 aligns across 8 bases. Looked up from germline, CDR1 is SGHNT and CDR2 is YYREEE (reference sequence). The CDR3 contains 15 residues. Trimming cost V 1 base and J 4 bases; bases outside gene matches: 3.

A few counts support this clone. The CDR3 bases are TGTGCCAGCAGTTGGCAGAACACTGAAGCTTTCTTT. Its protein product is CASSWQNTEAFF. This chain joins TRBV5-4 and TRBJ1-1; D unresolved. This CDR3 has 12 residues. Germline assignment: CDR1 SGHNT and CDR2 YYREEE (reference sequence). V lost 5 bases, J lost 1 base, and 6 bases lay in between.

In its sample, this clone was seen a few times. Other DNA sequences in the sample encode the same CDR3. The chain uses TRBV28 and TRBJ1-1; D might be TRBD1 (6 bases). Trimming removed 6 bases from V and 4 bases from J, with 21 bases in between. The CDR3 is 16 residues long. Germline V gives CDR1 MDHEN, CDR2 SYDVKM. The CDR3 reads CASSLNGGRWGTEAFF. The DNA for the CDR3 is TGTGCCAGCAGCTTAAACGGGGGGCGGTGGGGCACTGAAGCTTTCTTT.

The V gene is TRBV5-1, the J gene TRBJ1-1, with D possibly being TRBD1 (6 bases). The CDR3 has 14 amino acids. The ends were cut back, 0 bases at V and 4 bases at J, with 10 bases in the middle. CDR1 is SGHRS, CDR2 YFSETQ, per germline. The CDR3 sequence is CASSLVRGPTEAFF. The CDR3 DNA is TGCGCCAGCAGCTTGGTCAGGGGCCCCACTGAAGCTTTCTTT.

The chain employs TRBV28 and TRBJ2-3; a possible D gene is TRBD2 (6 bases). The CDR3 is made up of 15 amino acids. Per germline, CDR1 MDHEN and CDR2 SYDVKM. Trimming cost V 6 bases and J 0 bases, with 13 bases left between them. CDR3 in amino acids: CASRPGETSTDTQYF. Written as DNA, the CDR3 is TGTGCCAGCAGACCGGGGGAAACTAGCACAGATACGCAGTATTTT.

This clone came up a few times. The chain carries TRBV2 and TRBJ1-5; D unclear. In germline, CDR1 is SNHLY, CDR2 FYNNEI. The CDR3 totals 13 residues. With 3 bases removed from V and 3 bases from J, the gap between germline ends came to 6 bases. The CDR3 region has the DNA TGTGCCAGCAGTGACACTAACAATCAGCCCCAGCATTTT. Encoded protein: CASSDTNNQPQHF.

The V gene is TRBV7-3, the J gene TRBJ2-2; the match to TRBD2 covers 8 bases. CDR3 size: 16 residues. Trimming took 1 base from V and 2 from J; bases not matched to a gene: 3. Per germline, CDR1 SGHTA and CDR2 FQGTGA. The CDR3 region is CASSLSTSGNTGELFF. CDR3 DNA sequence: TGTGCCAGCAGCTTAAGTACTAGCGGCAACACCGGGGAGCTGTTTTTT.

The CDR3 DNA reads TGTGCCAGCAGCCTAGGTACAGATACGCAGTATTTT. It encodes CASSLGTDTQYF. This rearrangement joins TRBV25-1 to TRBJ2-3, with D hard to call. Germline V gives CDR1 MGHDK, CDR2 SYGVNS. The CDR3 is 12 amino acids. Deletions cut 6 bases from V and 3 bases from J, with 7 bases between.

V usage is TRBV5-1 and J usage is TRBJ2-7, with 11 bases fitting TRBD2. Germline V gene data show CDR1 as SGHRS and CDR2 as YFSETQ. The CDR3 extends over 16 amino acids. The V segment lost 4 bases and the J segment 3 bases; nucleotides outside the gene matches: 9. The CDR3 DNA reads TGCGCCAGCAGCGTCGGACTAGCGGGCGAGATCTACGAGCAGTACTTC. Protein: CASSVGLAGEIYEQYF.

The chain carries TRBV5-5 and TRBJ2-7; 10 bases are a match to TRBD1. The CDR3 is 15 residues long. The V segment lost 2 bases and the J segment 4 bases; nucleotides outside the gene matches: 6. The V gene's germline CDR1 is SGHKS and CDR2 YYEKEE (reference sequence). The CDR3 sequence: CASSLPGQGTYEQYF. The CDR3 DNA follows: TGTGCCAGCAGCTTACCGGGACAGGGGACTTACGAGCAGTACTTC.

V usage is TRBV2 and J usage is TRBJ2-3; 11 nucleotides agree with TRBD2. The CDR3 spans 15 residues. CDR1 and CDR2 from the germline V gene are SNHLY and FYNNEI. Unmatched junction bases numbered 6, after V lost 6 bases and J lost 4 bases. CDR3 DNA: TGTGCCAGCAGCGCATTTAGCGGGGGGGCAGATACGCAGTATTTT. It yields the protein CASSAFSGGADTQYF.

The chain employs TRBV9 and TRBJ2-1, with D perhaps TRBD1 (6 bases). Germline V gives CDR1 SGDLS, CDR2 YYNGEE. V was clipped by 2 bases and J by 1 base, with 10 bases between them. This CDR3 spans 15 amino acids. The CDR3 sequence is CASSVLRGSYNEQFF. DNA of the CDR3: TGTGCCAGCAGCGTTCTCAGGGGATCCTACAATGAGCAGTTCTTC. Full variable domain (rest looked up from reference TRBV9 and TRBJ2-1): DSGVTQTPKHLITATGQRVTLRCSPRSGDLSVYWYQQSLDQGLQFLIQYYNGEERAKGNILERFSAQQFPDLHSELNLSSLELGDSALYFCASSVLRGSYNEQFFGPGTRLTVL.

This clone has more than one count but fewer than ten. This chain uses TRBV9 with TRBJ1-1, with D possibly matching TRBD1 (5 bases). Germline CDR1 reads SGDLS; CDR2 reads YYNGEE. V was cut by 0 bases and J by 4 bases, with 13 bases left in between. The CDR3 length is 15 residues. CDR3 sequence: CASSVAGQGGTEAFF. The CDR3 bases are TGTGCCAGCAGCGTAGCCGGCCAGGGTGGCACTGAAGCTTTCTTT.

V gene TRBV7-2 combines with J gene TRBJ1-3; a possible D gene is TRBD1 (5 bases). CDR1 and CDR2 from the germline V gene are SGHTA and FQGNSA. V was clipped by 1 base and J by 0 bases, with 7 bases between them. CDR3 length: 15 amino acids. CDR3 bases: TGTGCCAGCAGCTTAGTCGACAGCTCTGGAAACACCATATATTTT. Protein sequence: CASSLVDSSGNTIYF.

This clone was picked up a small number of times. V is TRBV2 and J is TRBJ1-1; no clear D gene. Deletions cut 5 bases from V and 6 bases from J, with 7 bases between. The germline V gene has CDR1 SNHLY and CDR2 FYNNEI. This CDR3 has 11 residues. This CDR3 is CASSLAAEAFF. DNA of the CDR3: TGTGCCAGCAGTTTGGCGGCTGAAGCTTTCTTT.

A few counts support this clone. Other DNA variants within this sample encode the same CDR3. The rearrangement links TRBV2 to TRBJ2-3; 12 bases align to TRBD2. This CDR3 has 14 residues. Germline lookup yields CDR1 SNHLY and CDR2 FYNNEI. V trimming: 7 bases; J trimming: 3 bases; junction bases outside the gene matches: 2. CDR3 in DNA: TGTGCCAGCAAGACTAGCGGGAGAACAGATACGCAGTATTTT. Translation gives CASKTSGRTDTQYF. Variable domain in full (rest from reference TRBV2 and TRBJ2-3): EPEVTQTPSHQVTQMGQEVILRCVPISNHLYFYWYRQILGQKVEFLVSFYNNEISEKSEIFDDQFSVERPDGSNFTLKIRSTKLEDSAMYFCASKTSGRTDTQYFGPGTRLTVL.

This clone was recorded many times. The chain joins TRBV30 to TRBJ1-3; a possible D gene is TRBD1 (6 bases). V shed 0 bases and J shed 2 bases, with 17 bases lying between them. Germline-derived CDR1 and CDR2 are GTSNPN and SVGIG (reference sequence). This CDR3 contains 17 residues. CDR3 bases: TGTGCCTGGAGTGTACTCCTCACAGGGAGGGCTGGAAACACCATATATTTT. This encodes CAWSVLLTGRAGNTIYF.

This clone was detected only a few times. The gene calls are TRBV5-1 and TRBJ2-3, with D unclear. This CDR3 spans 11 amino acids. The V end was cut by 5 bases, the J end by 6 bases, with 7 bases between. Germline lookup yields CDR1 SGHRS and CDR2 YFSETQ. This chain's CDR3 is CASRYYDTQYF. The CDR3 DNA reads as TGCGCCAGCAGGTACTATGATACGCAGTATTTT. Full variable domain (missing parts from reference TRBV5-1 and TRBJ2-3): KAGVTQTPRYLIKTRGQQVTLSCSPISGHRSVSWYQQTPGQGLQFLFEYFSETQRNKGNFPGRFSGRQFSNSRSEMNVSTLELGDSALYLCASRYYDTQYFGPGTRLTVL.

This clone has just a few counts. The chain uses TRBV6-6 and TRBJ2-2, with D tentatively TRBD1 (5 bases). V lost 7 bases and J 6 bases, leaving 12 bases between the germline ends. This CDR3 region has 13 residues. Germline values: CDR1 MNHNY, CDR2 SVGAGI (reference sequence). CDR3 region: CASNPIRAGELFF. CDR3 nucleotides: TGTGCCAGCAATCCCATCAGGGCCGGGGAGCTGTTTTTT.

The rearrangement uses TRBV9 and TRBJ2-3; possibly TRBD2 for D (6 bases). Germline-derived CDR1 and CDR2 are SGDLS and YYNGEE. V was pared by 1 base and J by 4 bases, with 13 bases between. The CDR3 is made up of 15 amino acids. CDR3 sequence (DNA): TGTGCCAGCAGCGTACTGCGGGATAACGCAGATACGCAGTATTTT. Its translation: CASSVLRDNADTQYF. The full variable domain, its missing parts supplied by reference TRBV9 and TRBJ2-3, is DSGVTQTPKHLITATGQRVTLRCSPRSGDLSVYWYQQSLDQGLQFLIQYYNGEERAKGNILERFSAQQFPDLHSELNLSSLELGDSALYFCASSVLRDNADTQYFGPGTRLTVL.

Concerning this clone itself: Because it lacks the conserved phenylalanine or tryptophan at the end, this CDR3 is likely a read error. V usage is TRBV6-1 and J usage is TRBJ1-4; the D is unclear. Trimming shortened V by 1 base and J by 4 bases, and 10 bases separated the two germline ends. The CDR3 loop spans 15 amino acids. CDR1 and CDR2 (germline): MNHNS, SASEGT. The CDR3 sequence is CASSEGLSVNEKLFV. Here the CDR3 DNA reads TGTGCCAGCAGTGAAGGTTTATCGGTTAATGAAAAACTGTTTGTT.

Only a few counts were recorded for this clone. This chain connects TRBV7-9 to TRBJ2-7; no definite D call. Germline V gene data show CDR1 as SEHNR and CDR2 as FQNEAQ (reference sequence). This CDR3 has 15 residues. V lost 1 base and J 3 bases, leaving 13 bases between the germline ends. DNA for the CDR3: TGTGCCAGCAGCTTAGGGTCAGGCATCTTCTACGAGCAGTACTTC. Its translation is CASSLGSGIFYEQYF. Together with reference TRBV7-9 and TRBJ2-7, the CDR3 gives the full variable domain: DTGVSQNPRHKITKRGQNVTFRCDPISEHNRLYWYRQTLGQGPEFLTYFQNEAQLEKSRLLSDRFSAERPKGSFSTLEIQRTEQGDSAMYLCASSLGSGIFYEQYFGPGTRLTVT.

This clone was seen more than once but under ten times. This chain links TRBV25-1 with TRBJ2-7, with D possibly TRBD1 on 5 matching bases. Germline loops: CDR1 MGHDK, CDR2 SYGVNS. The CDR3 is 12 amino acids. V was shortened by 1 base and J by 11 bases, with 12 bases between the two germline ends. CDR3 nucleotide sequence: TGTGCCAGCAGTGAATCGACAGAGACGGAGTACTTC. Encoded protein: CASSESTETEYF.

This chain links TRBV4-1 with TRBJ2-7; 9 bases fit TRBD1. This CDR3 region has 15 residues. Germline V gives CDR1 MGHRA, CDR2 YSYEKL. V shed 6 bases and J 7 bases; nucleotides not matched to a gene: 13. In nucleotides, the CDR3 is TGCGCCAGCAGTCTCGCTCCGGGACAGGGAGGGGAGCAGTACTTC. It translates to CASSLAPGQGGEQYF.

There are a few counts of this clone. This CDR3 is CASRQGRGYTF. CDR3 DNA sequence: TGTGCCAGCCGGCAGGGTCGCGGCTACACCTTC. V gene TRBV7-9 combines with J gene TRBJ1-2; D is possibly TRBD1 (5 bases). Germline-derived CDR1 and CDR2 are SEHNR and FQNEAQ (reference sequence). Trimming removed 8 bases at V and 8 bases at J, with 12 bases between. The CDR3 length is 11 residues.